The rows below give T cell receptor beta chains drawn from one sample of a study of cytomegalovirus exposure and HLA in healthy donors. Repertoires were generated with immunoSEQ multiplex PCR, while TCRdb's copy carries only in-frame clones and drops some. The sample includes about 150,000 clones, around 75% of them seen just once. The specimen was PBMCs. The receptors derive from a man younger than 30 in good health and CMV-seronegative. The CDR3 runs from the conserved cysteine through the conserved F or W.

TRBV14,CASSQAWVGHAYEQYF
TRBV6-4,CASSERGEGLDEQFF
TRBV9,CASSVVPGDTQYF
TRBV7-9,CASSGTGGMTEAFF
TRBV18,CASSPNEGRVDEQFF
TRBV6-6,CASSYGQGPGANVLTF
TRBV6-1,CASSLAEYNEQFF
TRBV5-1,CASNEGAQETQYF
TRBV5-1,CASRPLTRTNEQFF
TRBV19,CASSLGLASYEQYF
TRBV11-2,CASSLDWKGFNYGYTF
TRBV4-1,CASSQWVGLGNTEAFF
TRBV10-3,CAIGAGQNTQYF
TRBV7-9,CASSSPGGASEKLFF
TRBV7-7,CASSLDPTREQYF
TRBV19,CASSIRDINQPQHF
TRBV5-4,CASSFRTGVYEQYF
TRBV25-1,CASQSGNTIYF
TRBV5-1,CASSFGREGYEQYF
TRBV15,CATSRDPGLDADTQYF
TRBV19,CASSIDPSSGSRNTQYF
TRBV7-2,CASRRTGSVSYEQYF
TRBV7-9,CASSPTGGGQYF
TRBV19,CASRPQDPAEAFF
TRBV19,CATHRTTGSPLHF
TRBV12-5,CASPTGPGAGDEQFF
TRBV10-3,CAINAGLSGSGANVLTF
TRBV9,CASSGDRGRGAFF
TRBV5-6,CASSLGGGLIEYF
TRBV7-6,CASRGNQETQYF
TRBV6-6,CASSYLVPGEGEAFF
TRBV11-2,CASSFGSGRSYNEQFF
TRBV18,CATAQGADYEQYF
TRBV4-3,CASSSDMFSYEQYF
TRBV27,CASSLSSSGFTDTQYF
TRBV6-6,CATARDSGNTIYF
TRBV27,CASSSLPPRHSGNTIYF
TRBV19,CASSIDGSTEAFF
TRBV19,CASSIREEETQYF
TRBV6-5,CASSYGLAGPRREQYF
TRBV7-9,CSSSLGPRGPGTEAFF